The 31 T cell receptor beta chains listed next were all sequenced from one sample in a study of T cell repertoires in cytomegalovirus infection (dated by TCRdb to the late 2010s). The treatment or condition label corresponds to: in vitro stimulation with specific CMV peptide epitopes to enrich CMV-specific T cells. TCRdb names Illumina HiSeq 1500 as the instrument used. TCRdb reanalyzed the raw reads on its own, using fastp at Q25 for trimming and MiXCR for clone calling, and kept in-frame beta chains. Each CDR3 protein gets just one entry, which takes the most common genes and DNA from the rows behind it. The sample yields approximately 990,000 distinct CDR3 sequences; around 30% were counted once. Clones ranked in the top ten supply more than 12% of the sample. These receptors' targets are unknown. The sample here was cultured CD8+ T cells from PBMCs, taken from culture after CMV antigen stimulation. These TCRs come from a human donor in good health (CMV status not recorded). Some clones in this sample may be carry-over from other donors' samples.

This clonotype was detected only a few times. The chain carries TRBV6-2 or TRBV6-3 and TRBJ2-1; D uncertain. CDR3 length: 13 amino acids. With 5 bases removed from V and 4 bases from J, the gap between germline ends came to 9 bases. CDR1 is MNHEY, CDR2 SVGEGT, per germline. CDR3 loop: CASSKQSYNEQFF. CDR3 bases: TGTGCCAGCAGTAAACAGAGTTACAATGAGCAGTTCTTC.

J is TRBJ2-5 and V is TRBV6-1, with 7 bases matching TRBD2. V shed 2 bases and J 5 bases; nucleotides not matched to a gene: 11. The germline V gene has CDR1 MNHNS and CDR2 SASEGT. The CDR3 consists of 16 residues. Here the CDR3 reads CASSEWGLTPRETQYF. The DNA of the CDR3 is TGTGCCAGCAGTGAATGGGGACTAACCCCCCGGGAGACCCAGTACTTC.

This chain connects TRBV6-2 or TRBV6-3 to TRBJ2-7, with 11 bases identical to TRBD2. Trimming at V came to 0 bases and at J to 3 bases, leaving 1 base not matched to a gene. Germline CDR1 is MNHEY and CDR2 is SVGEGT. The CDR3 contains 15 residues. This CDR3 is CASSYSGTSGYEQYV. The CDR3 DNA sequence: TGTGCCAGCAGTTACTCGGGGACTAGCGGCTACGAGCAGTACGTC.

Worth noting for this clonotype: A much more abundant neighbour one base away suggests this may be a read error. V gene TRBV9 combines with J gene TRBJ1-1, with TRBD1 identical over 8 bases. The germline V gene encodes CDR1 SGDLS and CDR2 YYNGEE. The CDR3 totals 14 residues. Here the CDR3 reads CASSSTGGGTEASF. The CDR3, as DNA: TGTGCCAGCAGCTCTACAGGGGGAGGCACTGAAGCTTCCTTT.

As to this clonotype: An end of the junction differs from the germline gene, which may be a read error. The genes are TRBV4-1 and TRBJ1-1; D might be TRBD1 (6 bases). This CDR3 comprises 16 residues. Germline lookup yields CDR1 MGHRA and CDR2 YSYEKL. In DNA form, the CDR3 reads TGCGCCAGCAGTTCAACCTGGGGAACAGGGAACGCTGAAGCTTTCTTT. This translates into CASSSTWGTGNAEAFF.

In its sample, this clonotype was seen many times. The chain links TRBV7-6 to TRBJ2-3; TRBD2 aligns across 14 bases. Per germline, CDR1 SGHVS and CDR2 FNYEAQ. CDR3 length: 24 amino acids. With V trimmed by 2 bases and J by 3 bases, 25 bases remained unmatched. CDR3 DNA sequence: TGTGCCAGCAGCTTATCGAGCGGGACTAGCGGGGGATCCGGGTCGTTGTTTCTTACAGATACGCAGTATTTT. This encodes CASSLSSGTSGGSGSLFLTDTQYF.

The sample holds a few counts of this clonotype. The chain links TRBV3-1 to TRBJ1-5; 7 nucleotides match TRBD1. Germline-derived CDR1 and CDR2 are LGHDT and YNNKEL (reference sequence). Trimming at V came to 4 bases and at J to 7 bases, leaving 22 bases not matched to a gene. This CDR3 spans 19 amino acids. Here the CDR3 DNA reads TGTGCCAGCAGCCCTGCCCCGCTTTATAGACAGGGCGGCAGACAGCCCCAGCATTTT. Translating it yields CASSPAPLYRQGGRQPQHF. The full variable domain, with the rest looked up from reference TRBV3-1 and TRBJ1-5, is DTAVSQTPKYLVTQMGNDKSIKCEQNLGHDTMYWYKQDSKKFLKIMFSYNNKELIINETVPNRFSPKSPDKAHLNLHINSLELGDSAVYFCASSPAPLYRQGGRQPQHFGDGTRLSIL.

As DNA, the CDR3 is TGTGCCAGCAGTCCCCACCGGGGGACAGAATCTAACTATGGCTACACCTTC. Protein product: CASSPHRGTESNYGYTF. The chain carries TRBV27 and TRBJ1-2; TRBD1 matches 7 bases. The CDR3 has 17 residues. CDR1 and CDR2 from the germline V gene are MNHEY and SMNVEV (reference sequence). J lost 0 bases, V lost 5 bases, and 12 bases had no gene match.

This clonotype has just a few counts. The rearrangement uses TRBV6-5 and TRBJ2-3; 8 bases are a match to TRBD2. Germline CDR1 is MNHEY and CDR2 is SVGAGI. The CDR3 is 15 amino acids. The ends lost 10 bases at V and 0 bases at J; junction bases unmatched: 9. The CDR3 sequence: CATSSGGGSTDTQYF. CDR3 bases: TGTGCCACCTCATCGGGCGGGGGGAGCACAGATACGCAGTATTTT.

CDR3 in DNA: TGTGCCAGCAGCGCTGGGCACAAATGGAACTATGGCTACACCTTC. Protein sequence: CASSAGHKWNYGYTF. The chain is built from TRBV7-9 and TRBJ1-2; D call uncertain. This CDR3 is built from 15 residues. CDR1 is SEHNR, CDR2 FQNEAQ, per germline (reference sequence). The V end was cut by 5 bases, the J end by 2 bases, with 15 bases between.

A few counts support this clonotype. CDR3 amino acids: CASSIAGGPREQFF. Here the CDR3 DNA reads TGTGCCAGTAGTATAGCCGGGGGGCCCAGAGAGCAGTTCTTC. The J gene is TRBJ2-1, the V gene TRBV19, with a possible D match to TRBD2 (7 bases). The CDR3 extends over 14 amino acids. Germline V gene data show CDR1 as LNHDA and CDR2 as SQIVND (reference sequence). Between the trimmed V and J ends, which lost 1 base and 10 bases, there was a span of 14 bases.

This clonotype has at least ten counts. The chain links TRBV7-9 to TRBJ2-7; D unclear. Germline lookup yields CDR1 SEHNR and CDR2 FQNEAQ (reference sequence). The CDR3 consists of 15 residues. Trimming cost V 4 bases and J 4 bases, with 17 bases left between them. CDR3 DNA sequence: TGTGCCAGCAGCTCCTCTACCCCTTCTCAGTACGAGCAGTACGTC. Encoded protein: CASSSSTPSQYEQYV.

CDR3: CASSAAGAYGYTF. In DNA, the CDR3 is TGTGCCAGCAGCGCCGCGGGGGCGTATGGCTACACCTTC. The rearrangement links TRBV7-4 to TRBJ1-2, with D maybe TRBD1 (6 bases). The V and J ends lost 5 bases and 5 bases respectively, with 12 bases between them. CDR3 length: 13 residues. Germline V CDR1 and CDR2: SGHVT, SQSDAQ.

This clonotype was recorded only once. The CDR3 coding sequence is TGTGCCAGCAGCTCCTCCCCGGGGGGGGCCAATGAGCAGTTCTTC. Encoded protein: CASSSSPGGANEQFF. The V and J genes are TRBV11-3 and TRBJ2-1; the match to TRBD2 covers 8 bases. The V and J ends lost 4 bases and 6 bases, in that order; junction bases with no gene match: 8. This CDR3 has 15 residues. Germline assignment: CDR1 SGHNT and CDR2 YENEEA.

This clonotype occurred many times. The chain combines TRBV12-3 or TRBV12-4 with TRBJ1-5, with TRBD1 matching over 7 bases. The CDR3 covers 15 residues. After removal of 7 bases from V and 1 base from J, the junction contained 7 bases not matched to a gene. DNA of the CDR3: TGTGCCAGCACCATAACAGGGGTGAGCAATCAGCCCCAGCATTTT. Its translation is CASTITGVSNQPQHF.

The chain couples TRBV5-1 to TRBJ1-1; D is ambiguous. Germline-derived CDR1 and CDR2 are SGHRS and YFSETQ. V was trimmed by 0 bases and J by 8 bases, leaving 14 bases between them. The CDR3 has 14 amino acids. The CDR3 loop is CASSLELGDQEAFF. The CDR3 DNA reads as TGCGCCAGCAGCTTGGAATTGGGTGACCAGGAAGCTTTCTTT.

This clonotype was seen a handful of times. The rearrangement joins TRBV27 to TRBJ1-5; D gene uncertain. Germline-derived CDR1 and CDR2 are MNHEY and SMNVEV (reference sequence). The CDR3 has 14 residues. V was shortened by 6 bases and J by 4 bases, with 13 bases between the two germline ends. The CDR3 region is CASREKGSNQPQHF. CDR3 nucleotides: TGTGCCAGCAGAGAGAAGGGCAGTAATCAGCCCCAGCATTTT.

DNA of the CDR3: TGCGCCAGCAGCTCGGGACAGGGGGCTCGCTACGAGCAGTACTTC. Translation gives CASSSGQGARYEQYF. The genes are TRBV5-1 and TRBJ2-7, with 12 bases fitting TRBD1. The V and J ends lost 3 bases and 3 bases, in that order; junction bases with no gene match: 4. CDR1 SGHRS and CDR2 YFSETQ come from the germline V gene. The CDR3 covers 15 residues.

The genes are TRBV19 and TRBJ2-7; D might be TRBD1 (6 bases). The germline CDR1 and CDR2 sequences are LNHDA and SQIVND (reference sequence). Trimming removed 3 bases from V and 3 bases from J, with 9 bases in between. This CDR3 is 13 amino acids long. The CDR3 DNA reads TGTGCCAGTAGTATTTTACAGGGCTACGAGCAGTACTTC. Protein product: CASSILQGYEQYF.

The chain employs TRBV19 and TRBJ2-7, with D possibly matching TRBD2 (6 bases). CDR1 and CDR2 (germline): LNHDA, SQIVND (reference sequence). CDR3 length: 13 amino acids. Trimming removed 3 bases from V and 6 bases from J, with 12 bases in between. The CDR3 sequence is CASSIQLAREQYF. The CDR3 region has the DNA TGTGCCAGTAGTATTCAACTAGCTCGCGAGCAGTACTTC.

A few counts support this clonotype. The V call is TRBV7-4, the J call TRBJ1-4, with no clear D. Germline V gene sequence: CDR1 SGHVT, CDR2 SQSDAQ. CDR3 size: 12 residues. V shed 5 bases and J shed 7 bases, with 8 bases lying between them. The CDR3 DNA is TGTGCCAGCAGCATAAGACCTGAAAAACTGTTTTTT. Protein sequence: CASSIRPEKLFF.

The CDR3 is CASSLLDEMNTEAFF. CDR3 in DNA: TGTGCCAGCAGCTTACTGGACGAAATGAACACTGAAGCTTTCTTT. J is TRBJ1-1 and V is TRBV7-4, with D uncertain. The V gene's germline CDR1 is SGHVT and CDR2 SQSDAQ. The CDR3 length is 15 residues. The V end was cut by 2 bases, the J end by 0 bases, with 10 bases between.

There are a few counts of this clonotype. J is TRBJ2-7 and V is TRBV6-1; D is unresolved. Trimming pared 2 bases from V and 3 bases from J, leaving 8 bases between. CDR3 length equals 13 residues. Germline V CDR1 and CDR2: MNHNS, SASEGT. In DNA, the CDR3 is TGTGCCAGCAGTGAAAGGTCGGGCTACGAGCAGTACTTC. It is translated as CASSERSGYEQYF.

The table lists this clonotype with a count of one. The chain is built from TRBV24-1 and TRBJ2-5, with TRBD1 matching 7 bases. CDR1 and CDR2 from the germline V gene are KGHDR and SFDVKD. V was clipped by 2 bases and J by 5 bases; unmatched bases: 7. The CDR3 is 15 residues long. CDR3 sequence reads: CATSDSKGARETQYF. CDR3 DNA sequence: TGTGCCACCAGTGATTCTAAGGGGGCGCGGGAGACCCAGTACTTC.

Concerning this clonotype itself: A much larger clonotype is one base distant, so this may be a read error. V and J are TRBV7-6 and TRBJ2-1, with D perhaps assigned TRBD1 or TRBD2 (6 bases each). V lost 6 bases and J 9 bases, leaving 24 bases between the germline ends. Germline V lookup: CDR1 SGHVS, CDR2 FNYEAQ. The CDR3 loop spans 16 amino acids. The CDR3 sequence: CASSPNTGRGDGEQFF. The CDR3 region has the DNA TGTGCCAGCAGTCCCAATACGGGTAGGGGGGACGGTGAGCAGTTCTTC.

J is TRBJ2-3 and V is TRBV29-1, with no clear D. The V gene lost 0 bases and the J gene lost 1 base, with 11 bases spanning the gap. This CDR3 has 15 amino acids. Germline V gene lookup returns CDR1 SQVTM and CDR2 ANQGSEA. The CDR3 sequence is CSVEDITRGTDTQYF. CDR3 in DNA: TGCAGCGTTGAAGATATCACTCGGGGCACAGATACGCAGTATTTT.

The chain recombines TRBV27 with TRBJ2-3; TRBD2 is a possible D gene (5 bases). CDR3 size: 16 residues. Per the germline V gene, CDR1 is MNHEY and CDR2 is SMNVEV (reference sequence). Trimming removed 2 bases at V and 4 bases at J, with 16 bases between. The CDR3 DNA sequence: TGTGCCAGCAGTTTAGGGATAGCGCTAGGGTCAGATACGCAGTATTTT. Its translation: CASSLGIALGSDTQYF.

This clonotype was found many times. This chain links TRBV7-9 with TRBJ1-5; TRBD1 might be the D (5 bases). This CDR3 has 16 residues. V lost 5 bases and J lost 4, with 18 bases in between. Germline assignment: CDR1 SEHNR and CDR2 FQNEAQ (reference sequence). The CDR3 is CASSLVSGNWNQPQHF. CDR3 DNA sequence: TGTGCCAGCAGCCTAGTCTCAGGGAATTGGAATCAGCCCCAGCATTTT.

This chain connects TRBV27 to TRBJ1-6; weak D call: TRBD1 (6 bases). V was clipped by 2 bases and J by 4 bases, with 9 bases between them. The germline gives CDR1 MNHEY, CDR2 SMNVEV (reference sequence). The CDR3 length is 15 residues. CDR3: CASSLRGTYNSPLHF. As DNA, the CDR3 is TGTGCCAGCAGTTTACGGGGGACATATAATTCACCCCTCCACTTT.

Written as DNA, the CDR3 is TGTGCCACCCTAGTGGGTAACGCTGAAGCTTTCTTT. Translation gives CATLVGNAEAFF. V and J are TRBV19 and TRBJ1-1; D is unclear. The length of the CDR3 is 12 residues. The V end lost 10 bases, the J end lost 6 bases, and 15 bases lay between the germline ends. Germline lookup yields CDR1 LNHDA and CDR2 SQIVND (reference sequence).

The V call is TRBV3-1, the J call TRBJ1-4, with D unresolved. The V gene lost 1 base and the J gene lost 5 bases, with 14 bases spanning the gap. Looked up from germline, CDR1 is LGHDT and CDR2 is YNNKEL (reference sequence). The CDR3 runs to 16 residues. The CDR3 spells CASSQVSRSPNEKLFF. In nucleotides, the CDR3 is TGTGCCAGCAGCCAAGTTTCGAGATCTCCGAATGAAAAACTGTTTTTT.